This T cell receptor beta chain was retrieved from a study of T cells after yellow fever vaccination. The wider study: Any fraction with a low cell number was prepared using SMART-Seq v4 Ultra Low Input. Study results and limitations: Weaker overall, the secondary response nonetheless peaked faster (day 5 versus 15). Booster samples showed a return of most primary-vaccination clones (roughly 96% CD4, approximately 90% CD8).

This clonotype turned up a few times. Its antigen is undetermined. The CDR3 spans 15 residues. Germline loops: CDR1 DFQATT, CDR2 SNEGSKA (reference sequence). Trimming stripped 3 bases from V and 2 bases from J, with 17 bases between. UMIs were added to TCR cDNA along with a universal primer site when it was made by 5'RACE template switching. MiXCR, run by TCRdb on the 5' RACE reads, gives a single entry per CDR3 protein. Among around 250,000 distinct CDR3 sequences, around 7% were seen once, and the ten largest hold about 0.85%. This clonotype originated in a man under 40 who received the YFV17D yellow fever vaccine. The genes are TRBV20-1 and TRBJ2-7; either TRBD1 or TRBD2 may supply D (6 bases each). The specimen comprised CD4+ T cells sorted from PBMCs, sampled 15 days after the yellow fever booster vaccination. For the CDR3, the DNA is TGCAGTGCTAGTGAAATAGGGGGGCAAGCCTACGAGCAGTACTTC. It is translated as CSASEIGGQAYEQYF.